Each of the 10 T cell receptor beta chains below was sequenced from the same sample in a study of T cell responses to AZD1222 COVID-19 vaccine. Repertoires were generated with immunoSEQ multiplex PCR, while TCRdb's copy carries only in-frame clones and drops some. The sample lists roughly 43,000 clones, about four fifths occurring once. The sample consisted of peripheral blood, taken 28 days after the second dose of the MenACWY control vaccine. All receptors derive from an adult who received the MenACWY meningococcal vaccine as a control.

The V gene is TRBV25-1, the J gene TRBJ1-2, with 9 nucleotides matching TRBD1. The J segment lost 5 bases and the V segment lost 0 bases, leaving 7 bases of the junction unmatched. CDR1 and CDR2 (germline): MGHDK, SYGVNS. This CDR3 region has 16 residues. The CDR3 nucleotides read TGTGCCAGCAGTGAATATCGGACGGGACAGGGATATGGCTACACCTTC. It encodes CASSEYRTGQGYGYTF.

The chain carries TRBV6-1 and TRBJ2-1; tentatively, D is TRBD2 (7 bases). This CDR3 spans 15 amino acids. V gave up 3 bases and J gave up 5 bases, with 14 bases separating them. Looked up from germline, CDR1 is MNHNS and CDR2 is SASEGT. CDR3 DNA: TGTGCCAGCAGTGATGGGGGGGCACCCGACAATGAGCAGTTCTTC. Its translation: CASSDGGAPDNEQFF.

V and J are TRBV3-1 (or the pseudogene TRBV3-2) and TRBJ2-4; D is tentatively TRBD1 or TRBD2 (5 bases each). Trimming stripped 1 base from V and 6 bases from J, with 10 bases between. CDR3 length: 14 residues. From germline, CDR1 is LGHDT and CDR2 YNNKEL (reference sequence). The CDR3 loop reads CASSQGRAGNIQYF. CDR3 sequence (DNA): TGTGCCAGCAGCCAAGGCAGGGCGGGAAACATTCAGTACTTC.

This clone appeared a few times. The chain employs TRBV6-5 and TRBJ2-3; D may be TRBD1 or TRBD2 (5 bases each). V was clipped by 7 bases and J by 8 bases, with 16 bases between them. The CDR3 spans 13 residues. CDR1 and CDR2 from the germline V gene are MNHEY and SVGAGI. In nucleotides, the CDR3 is TGTGCCAGCACTACTACCCCTGGGGGTACGCAGTATTTT. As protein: CASTTTPGGTQYF.

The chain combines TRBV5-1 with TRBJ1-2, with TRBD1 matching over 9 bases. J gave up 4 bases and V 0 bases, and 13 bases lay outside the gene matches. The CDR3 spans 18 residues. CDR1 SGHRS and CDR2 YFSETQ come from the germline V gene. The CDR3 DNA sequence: TGCGCCAGCAGCTTGGTTCCTTCTCCGGGACAGGGCGGCTATGGCTACACCTTC. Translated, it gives CASSLVPSPGQGGYGYTF.

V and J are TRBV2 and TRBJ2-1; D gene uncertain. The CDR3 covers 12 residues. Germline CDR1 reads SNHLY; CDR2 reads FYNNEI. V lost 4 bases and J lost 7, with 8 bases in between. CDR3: CASSVRYNEQFF. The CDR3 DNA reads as TGTGCCAGCAGTGTGAGGTATAATGAGCAGTTCTTC.

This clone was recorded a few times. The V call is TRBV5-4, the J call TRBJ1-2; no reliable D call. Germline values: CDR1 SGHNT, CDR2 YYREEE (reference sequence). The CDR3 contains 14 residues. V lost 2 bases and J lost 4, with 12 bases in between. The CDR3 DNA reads TGTGCCAGCAGCTTAATAGGGAGCGGCTATGGCTACACCTTC. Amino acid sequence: CASSLIGSGYGYTF. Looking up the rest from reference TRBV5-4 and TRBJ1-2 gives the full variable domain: ETGVTQSPTHLIKTRGQQVTLRCSSQSGHNTVSWYQQALGQGPQFIFQYYREEENGRGNFPPRFSGLQFPNYSSELNVNALELDDSALYLCASSLIGSGYGYTFGSGTRLTVV.

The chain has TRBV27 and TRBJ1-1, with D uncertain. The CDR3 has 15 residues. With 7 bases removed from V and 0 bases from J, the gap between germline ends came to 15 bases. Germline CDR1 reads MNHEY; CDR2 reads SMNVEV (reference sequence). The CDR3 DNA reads TGTGCCAGCAAATTAATTCAGGCCTTGAACACTGAAGCTTTCTTT. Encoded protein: CASKLIQALNTEAFF.

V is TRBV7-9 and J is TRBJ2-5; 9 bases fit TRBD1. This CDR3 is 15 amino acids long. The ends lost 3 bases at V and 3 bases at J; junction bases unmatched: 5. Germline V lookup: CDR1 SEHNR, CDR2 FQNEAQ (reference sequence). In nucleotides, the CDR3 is TGTGCCAGCAGCTTCCAACAGGGGGCTAAAGAGACCCAGTACTTC. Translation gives CASSFQQGAKETQYF.

CDR3 in DNA: TGTGCCTGGAGTCCAACAGGGTGGACTGAAGCTTTCTTT. It yields the protein CAWSPTGWTEAFF. The chain joins TRBV30 to TRBJ1-1; D possibly corresponds to TRBD1 (6 bases). CDR3 length: 13 residues. Germline V gives CDR1 GTSNPN, CDR2 SVGIG (reference sequence). V was trimmed by 2 bases and J by 5 bases, leaving 12 bases between them.